This T cell receptor (beta chain) is drawn from a study of Ad26.COV2.S vaccination and SARS-CoV-2 variants. The overall study: Once or twice, 56 days apart, Ad26.COV2.S was delivered intramuscularly.

CDR3 length: 15 residues. V lost 6 bases, J lost 3 bases, and 8 bases stayed unmatched. Germline V CDR1 and CDR2: MNHEY, SMNVEV (reference sequence). The treatment: around 19 received Ad26.COV2.S at low or high dose, single or two shots; a few received placebo; per-sample allocation not given. Sample collection was performed on day 63 after the first vaccine or placebo injection. Based in Boston, the donor was an adult of 18-55 years. This table comes from immunoSEQ multiplex PCR, and its TCRdb copy is limited to in-frame clones, with some not included. The table records approximately 300,000 clones, around 85% of them present only once.

The specimen was peripheral blood, collected in a trial of Ad26.COV2.S vaccine versus placebo. This clonotype was sampled from a person between 18 and 65 years old who received the Ad26.COV2.S COVID-19 vaccine or a placebo. This chain uses TRBV27 with TRBJ2-7, with TRBD2 matching over 10 bases. The DNA of the CDR3 is TGTGCCAGCAGCTCGAGCGGGGGGGCTTTCTACGAGCAGTACTTC. It is translated as CASSSSGGAFYEQYF.